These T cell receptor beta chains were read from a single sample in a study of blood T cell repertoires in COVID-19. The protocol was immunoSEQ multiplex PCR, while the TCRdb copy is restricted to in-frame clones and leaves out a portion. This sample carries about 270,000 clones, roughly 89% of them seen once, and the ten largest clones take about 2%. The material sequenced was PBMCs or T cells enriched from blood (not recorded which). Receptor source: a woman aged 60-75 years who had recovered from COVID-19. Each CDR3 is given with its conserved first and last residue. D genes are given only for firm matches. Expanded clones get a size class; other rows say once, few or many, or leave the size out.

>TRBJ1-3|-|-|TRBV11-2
TGTGCCAGCAGCTTGGGCAGCTCTGGAAACACCATATATTTT
CASSLGSSGNTIYF
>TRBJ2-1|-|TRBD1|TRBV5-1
TGCGCCAGCAGCTCCTACGCCCGGGACAGGTTGACGAGCTCCTACAATGAGCAGTTCTTC
CASSSYARDRLTSSYNEQFF
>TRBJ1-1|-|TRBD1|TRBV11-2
TGTGCCAGCAGCCTTACAGGGGGCGCGGGGTGGGACACTGAAGCTTTCTTT
CASSLTGGAGWDTEAFF
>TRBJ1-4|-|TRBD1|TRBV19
TGTGCCAGTAGTATCACGGGACAGTCTAATGAAAAACTGTTTTTT
CASSITGQSNEKLFF
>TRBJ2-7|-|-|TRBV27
TGTGCCAGCAGCCCGGGGGAGGACCTTCCAGGCTACGAGCAGTACTTC
CASSPGEDLPGYEQYF
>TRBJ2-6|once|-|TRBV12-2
TGTGCAAGTCGCTCTAGGCTCCGGGGGGCCAACGTCCTGACTTTC
CASRSRLRGANVLTF
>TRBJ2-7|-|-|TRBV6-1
TGTGCCAGCAGTGATACGGGAGATGACTACGAGCAGTACTTC
CASSDTGDDYEQYF
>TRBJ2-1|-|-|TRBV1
TGCACCAGCAGCCGGACCGGGACAGGGGGCAGGCGACGGTGGAATGAGCAGTTCTTC
CTSSRTGTGGRRRWNEQFF
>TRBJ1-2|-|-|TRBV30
TGTGCCTGGTTACCGAAGACAGGTTATAACTATGGCTACACCTTC
CAWLPKTGYNYGYTF
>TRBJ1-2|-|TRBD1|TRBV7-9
TGTGCCAGCAGCTCGACAGGGGCAGGGATCGGTGGCTACACCTTC
CASSSTGAGIGGYTF
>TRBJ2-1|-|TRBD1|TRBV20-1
TGCAGTGCTATTGACAGGGGGCGGCCCAATGAGCAGTTCTTC
CSAIDRGRPNEQFF
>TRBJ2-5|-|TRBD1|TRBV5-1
TGCGCCAGCAGCGGACAGGGTGAGGGGACCCAGTACTTC
CASSGQGEGTQYF
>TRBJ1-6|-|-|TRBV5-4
TGTGCCAGCAGCCTACAGGGAAATGGTTCACCCCTCCACTTT
CASSLQGNGSPLHF
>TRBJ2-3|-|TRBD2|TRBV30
TGTGCCTGGAGTCAGACCGGACTAGCGGGCCCTCCGGATACGCAGTATTTT
CAWSQTGLAGPPDTQYF
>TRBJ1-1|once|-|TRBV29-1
TGCAGCGTTGGGGGAGGGTCAGGGAACACTGAAGCTTTCTTT
CSVGGGSGNTEAFF
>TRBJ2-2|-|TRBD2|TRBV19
TGTGCCATCGGGGGGGCGGAGCATATGAACACCGGGGAGCTGTTTTTT
CAIGGAEHMNTGELFF
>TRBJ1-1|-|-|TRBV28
TGTGCCAGCAGTTTAACCACACCCAGTGCTGAAGCTTTCTTT
CASSLTTPSAEAFF
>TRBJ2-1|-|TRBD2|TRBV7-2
TGTGCCAGCAGCCTCCTCGGGACTAGCGGGGGGGCCTACAATGAGCAGTTCTTC
CASSLLGTSGGAYNEQFF
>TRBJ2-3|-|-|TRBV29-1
TGCAGCGGCAGGGTTAGCACAGATACGCAGTATTTT
CSGRVSTDTQYF
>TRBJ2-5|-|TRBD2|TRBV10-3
TGTGCCATCAGACCTTCGACTAGCGGTGCGGAGACCCAGTACTTC
CAIRPSTSGAETQYF
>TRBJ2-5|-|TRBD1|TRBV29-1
TGCAGCGTTGAGGGGACAGGGGAGACCCAGTACTTC
CSVEGTGETQYF
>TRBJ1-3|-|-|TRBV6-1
TGTGCCAGCAGTGATTTTAGCACCATATATTTT
CASSDFSTIYF
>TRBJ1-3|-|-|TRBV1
TGCACCAGCAGCCAAGATCGCTCCCATACTGTGGGAAACACCATATATTTT
CTSSQDRSHTVGNTIYF
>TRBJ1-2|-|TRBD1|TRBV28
TGTGCCAGCAACTTCCAGGACAGGGGGTATGGCTACACCTTC
CASNFQDRGYGYTF
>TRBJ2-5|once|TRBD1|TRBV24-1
TGTGCCACCAGTGATTTGAGGGGGCTCACCCAGTACTTC
CATSDLRGLTQYF
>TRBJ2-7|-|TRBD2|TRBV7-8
TGTGCCAGCAGCGTTAGCGGGAGTAGCTACGAGCAGTACTTC
CASSVSGSSYEQYF
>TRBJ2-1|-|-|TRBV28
TGTGCCAGCCGCTCCCCGGGGGGCGCGTACAATGAGCAGTTCTTC
CASRSPGGAYNEQFF
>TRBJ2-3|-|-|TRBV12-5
TGTGCTAGTGGTTTGGCCGGGTGGGATACGCAGTATTTT
CASGLAGWDTQYF
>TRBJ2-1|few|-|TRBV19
TGTGCCAGTAGTAGAGCGGGTTACAATGAGCAGTTCTTC
CASSRAGYNEQFF
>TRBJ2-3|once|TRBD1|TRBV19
TGTGCCAGTAGTATAGATTGGTCCAGGGGGCTGACAGATACGCAGTATTTT
CASSIDWSRGLTDTQYF
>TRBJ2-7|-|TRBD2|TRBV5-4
TGTGCCAGCAGCCAGCTAGCGGGGGGGAAAGAGCAGTACTTC
CASSQLAGGKEQYF
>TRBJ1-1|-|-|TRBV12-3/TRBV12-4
TGTGCCAGCAGTTTAGACACGGGAGCTGAAGCTTTCTTT
CASSLDTGAEAFF
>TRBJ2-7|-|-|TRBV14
TGTGCCAGCAGCCAAGGTAGGGGTACCTACGAGCAGTACTTC
CASSQGRGTYEQYF
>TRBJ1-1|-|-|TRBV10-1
TGCGCCAGCATGTCGCAGGTTGGAAACACTGAAGCTTTCTTT
CASMSQVGNTEAFF
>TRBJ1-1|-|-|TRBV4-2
TGTGCCAGCAGCCAAGATGGGTCGGGGAGGGGCACTGAAGCTTTCTTT
CASSQDGSGRGTEAFF
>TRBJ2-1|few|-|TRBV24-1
TGTGCCACCAGTGATTCGCCGAAGGGGGAGCAGTTCTTC
CATSDSPKGEQFF
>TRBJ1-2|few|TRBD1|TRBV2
TGTGCCAGCTTATCGGTTCAGGGGGTGAGCGGCTACACCTTC
CASLSVQGVSGYTF
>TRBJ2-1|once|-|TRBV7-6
TGTGCCAGCTCCAGTGCCCCAAATGAGCAGTTCTTC
CASSSAPNEQFF
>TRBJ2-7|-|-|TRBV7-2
TGTGCCAGCAGCTTAAACTACTTGTACGAGCAGTACTTC
CASSLNYLYEQYF
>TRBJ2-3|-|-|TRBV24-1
TGTGCCACCAGTGATTCCGGGAGAAACACAGATACGCAGTATTTT
CATSDSGRNTDTQYF
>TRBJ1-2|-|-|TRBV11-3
TGTGCCAGCAGCCCGACAGCTAACTATGGCTACACCTTC
CASSPTANYGYTF
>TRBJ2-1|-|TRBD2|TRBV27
TGTGCCAGCAGTTCACTAGCGGGAGCCTACAATGAGCAGTTCTTC
CASSSLAGAYNEQFF
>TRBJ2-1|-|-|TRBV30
TGTGCCTGGACGGTAGGGGGCTCCTACAATGAGCAGTTCTTC
CAWTVGGSYNEQFF
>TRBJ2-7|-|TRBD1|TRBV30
TGTGCCTGGGGAGGACAGGGGCGGTCCGAGCAGTACTTC
CAWGGQGRSEQYF
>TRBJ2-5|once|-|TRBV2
TGTGCCAGCAGGGGGCTAGAAGAGACCCAGTACTTC
CASRGLEETQYF
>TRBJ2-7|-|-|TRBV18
TGTGCCAGCTCACTGTCGTCCGAGCAGTACTTC
CASSLSSEQYF
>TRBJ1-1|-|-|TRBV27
TGTGCCAGCAGTTGGTCCGGGGGAAGCACTGAAGCTTTCTTT
CASSWSGGSTEAFF
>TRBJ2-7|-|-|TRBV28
TGTGCCAGCAGTTTAGGCGGGTCCTCCTACGAGCAGTACTTC
CASSLGGSSYEQYF